This entry lists 26 T cell receptor beta chains sequenced from one sample in a study of response to subunit inactivated influenza vaccine. TCRdb analysed the RT-PCR reads with MiXCR anew, one entry per CDR3 protein. The sample has 530,000 or so distinct CDR3 sequences; around 25% are singletons. The material was CD4+ T cells sorted from PBMCs, obtained 4 to 6 days after vaccination. Receptors originate from a man aged 45-65 years who received an inactivated influenza vaccine.

This clonotype turned up a few times. The CDR3 coding sequence is TGTGCCAGCAGTTACTCGACAGACTTCGGTGAGCAGTTCTTC. Amino acids: CASSYSTDFGEQFF. This chain joins TRBV6-5 and TRBJ2-1, with a weak D call TRBD1 (5 bases). The CDR3 consists of 14 residues. Trimming stripped 0 bases from V and 9 bases from J, with 12 bases between. Germline loops: CDR1 MNHEY, CDR2 SVGAGI.

There are a few counts of this clonotype. V is TRBV29-1 and J is TRBJ1-2, with a possible D match to TRBD1 (5 bases). Per germline, CDR1 SQVTM and CDR2 ANQGSEA. V was pared by 7 bases and J by 8 bases, with 17 bases between. The CDR3 length is 12 residues. CDR3 sequence reads: CSADGGGQGYTF. In DNA, the CDR3 is TGCAGCGCCGATGGGGGGGGTCAAGGCTACACCTTC.

A remark on this clonotype: Sequence at one end of the junction differs from germline and may be a read error. The chain joins TRBV10-3 to TRBJ1-4; no clear D gene. The CDR3 has 13 amino acids. Germline V gene sequence: CDR1 ENHRY, CDR2 SYGVKD. The DNA of the CDR3 is TGTGCCATCAGTCAGTCCCCTGATGAAAAACTGTTTTTT. Its translation is CAISQSPDEKLFF.

Worth noting for this clonotype: Germline is not matched at one junction end, which may reflect a read error. The CDR3 sequence: CASNQDYLRAETQYF. DNA of the CDR3: TGTGCCAGCAACCAAGATTACTTAAGGGCAGAGACCCAGTACTTC. The V and J genes are TRBV3-1 and TRBJ2-5; D remains unclear. CDR1 LGHDT and CDR2 YNNKEL come from the germline V gene (reference sequence). The CDR3 extends over 15 amino acids.

V is TRBV5-1 and J is TRBJ2-7; D is uncertain. The CDR3 is made up of 16 amino acids. Germline CDR1 SGHRS, CDR2 YFSETQ. Trimming took 0 bases from V and 4 from J, leaving 17 bases between them. In DNA form, the CDR3 reads TGCGCCAGCAGCTTGGATGGCAGCCAGGCCCTATACGAGCAGTACTTC. It is translated as CASSLDGSQALYEQYF. Together with reference TRBV5-1 and TRBJ2-7, the CDR3 gives the full variable domain: KAGVTQTPRYLIKTRGQQVTLSCSPISGHRSVSWYQQTPGQGLQFLFEYFSETQRNKGNFPGRFSGRQFSNSRSEMNVSTLELGDSALYLCASSLDGSQALYEQYFGPGTRLTVT.

V and J are TRBV20-1 and TRBJ2-6; D possibly matches TRBD1 or TRBD2 (5 bases each). The germline V gene has CDR1 DFQATT and CDR2 SNEGSKA (reference sequence). Trimming took off 3 bases at V and 6 bases at J, with 9 bases between the two ends. The CDR3 extends over 13 amino acids. DNA of the CDR3: TGCAGTGCTAGGCAGGGAGAGGCCAACGTCCTGACTTTC. This sequence encodes CSARQGEANVLTF.

This clonotype has a handful of counts. The V call is TRBV12-3 or TRBV12-4, the J call TRBJ2-5; D ambiguous. This CDR3 comprises 15 residues. Trimming removed 7 bases at V and 1 base at J, with 16 bases between. CDR3 region: CASTPTHLPQETQYF. As DNA, the CDR3 is TGTGCCAGCACCCCTACACACCTACCCCAAGAGACCCAGTACTTC.

As DNA, the CDR3 is TGCAGCGTACCGGGACAGGGGTATGGCTACACCTTC. Its translation is CSVPGQGYGYTF. The chain has TRBV29-1 and TRBJ1-2; 10 positions agree with TRBD1. Germline CDR1 reads SQVTM; CDR2 reads ANQGSEA. CDR3 length: 12 amino acids. Trimming took 6 bases from V and 5 from J; bases not matched to a gene: 3.

The chain couples TRBV29-1 to TRBJ2-5; tentatively, D is TRBD2 (5 bases). The CDR3 loop spans 12 amino acids. CDR1 is SQVTM, CDR2 ANQGSEA, per germline. V lost 3 bases and J lost 5, with 10 bases in between. As DNA, the CDR3 is TGCAGCGTTGAGGACTCACTGGAGACCCAGTACTTC. As protein: CSVEDSLETQYF.

This clonotype has more than one count but fewer than ten. The chain uses TRBV20-1 and TRBJ2-1; D is unclear. Germline loops: CDR1 DFQATT, CDR2 SNEGSKA (reference sequence). Trimming pared 5 bases from V and 6 bases from J, leaving 5 bases between. The CDR3 is 10 residues long. The CDR3 sequence is CSASRNEQFF. DNA of the CDR3: TGCAGTGCTTCGCGCAATGAGCAGTTCTTC.

The chain has TRBV20-1 and TRBJ2-3, with 14 nucleotides matching TRBD2. J lost 3 bases, V lost 6 bases, and 5 bases had no gene match. The CDR3 totals 15 residues. CDR1 is DFQATT, CDR2 SNEGSKA, per germline (reference sequence). The CDR3 region has the DNA TGCAGTGCAGGGACTAGCGGGAGTTGGACAGATACGCAGTATTTT. This sequence encodes CSAGTSGSWTDTQYF.

A few counts support this clonotype. This chain joins TRBV7-2 and TRBJ1-1, with D possibly matching TRBD1 (5 bases). The germline V gene has CDR1 SGHTA and CDR2 FQGNSA. The CDR3 contains 14 residues. V lost 5 bases and J 4 bases, leaving 14 bases between the germline ends. CDR3 sequence reads: CASSPRFGGTEAFF. The CDR3 DNA reads TGTGCCAGCAGCCCCCGGTTTGGGGGCACTGAAGCTTTCTTT.

This clonotype was picked up a small number of times. The gene calls are TRBV9 and TRBJ2-1, with 12 bases matching TRBD1. With 0 bases clipped from V and 9 bases from J, the junction kept 7 bases outside the gene matches. The CDR3 is 16 amino acids. Germline CDR1 reads SGDLS; CDR2 reads YYNGEE. The CDR3 is CASSVDVGTGGPEQFF. The CDR3 coding sequence is TGTGCCAGCAGCGTAGACGTAGGGACAGGGGGCCCTGAGCAGTTCTTC.

This clonotype turned up a few times. The chain uses TRBV20-1 and TRBJ2-1; D remains ambiguous. Deletions cut 3 bases from V and 8 bases from J, with 11 bases between. Germline CDR1 is DFQATT and CDR2 is SNEGSKA (reference sequence). The CDR3 is 12 amino acids. For the CDR3, the DNA is TGCAGTGCTAGTCTCCAGTGGGATGAGCAGTTCTTC. This translates into CSASLQWDEQFF.

This clonotype turned up a few times. V gene TRBV5-6 combines with J gene TRBJ2-7; D ambiguous. V was pared by 4 bases and J by 0 bases, with 20 bases between. Germline V gives CDR1 SGHDT, CDR2 YYEEEE. The CDR3 has 17 amino acids. This CDR3 reads CASSKALTNPSSYEQYF. Here the CDR3 DNA reads TGTGCCAGCAGCAAGGCTCTTACGAACCCGAGCTCCTACGAGCAGTACTTC.

This clonotype was observed a few times. The J gene is TRBJ2-1, the V gene TRBV7-2; no clear D. Germline-derived CDR1 and CDR2 are SGHTA and FQGNSA. This CDR3 comprises 15 residues. With 1 base removed from V and 4 bases from J, the gap between germline ends came to 11 bases. CDR3 in amino acids: CASSLGVSRYNEQFF. For the CDR3, the DNA is TGTGCCAGCAGCTTAGGGGTTTCTAGGTACAATGAGCAGTTCTTC.

The CDR3 nucleotides are TGTGCCAGCAGTTTATCGAACAGGGCCAACGTCCTGACTTTC. It is translated as CASSLSNRANVLTF. V is TRBV27 and J is TRBJ2-6, with D unresolved. Germline lookup yields CDR1 MNHEY and CDR2 SMNVEV (reference sequence). CDR3 length: 14 residues. Trimming removed 0 bases at V and 5 bases at J, with 5 bases between.

This chain uses TRBV11-3 with TRBJ2-1; possibly TRBD1 or TRBD2 for D (5 bases each). Per germline, CDR1 SGHNT and CDR2 YENEEA. The CDR3 contains 15 residues. The V end lost 0 bases, the J end lost 2 bases, and 8 bases lay between the germline ends. As DNA, the CDR3 is TGTGCCAGCAGCTTAGATCAGGGACCCTACAATGAGCAGTTCTTC. Translated: CASSLDQGPYNEQFF.

This clonotype was detected a few times. The V and J genes are TRBV10-1 and TRBJ1-6; 8 nucleotides align to TRBD1. CDR3 length: 16 residues. The junction had 8 bases not matched to a gene; V was cut back by 3 bases and J by 7 bases. Germline V gene data show CDR1 as WNHNN and CDR2 as SYGVQD (reference sequence). The CDR3 spells CASSEGQGNGNSPLHF. The CDR3 nucleotides are TGCGCCAGCAGTGAAGGACAGGGCAATGGAAATTCACCCCTCCACTTT.

V gene TRBV11-2 combines with J gene TRBJ2-7, with 11 nucleotides matching TRBD2. Germline CDR1 is SGHAT and CDR2 is FQNNGV. The CDR3 has 15 amino acids. J was trimmed by 7 bases and V by 0 bases; bases with no gene match: 5. As DNA, the CDR3 is TGTGCCAGCAGCTTAGATAGCGGGAGGGCATATGAGCAGTACTTC. Its protein is CASSLDSGRAYEQYF.

The V call is TRBV5-1, the J call TRBJ2-1, with 11 positions matching TRBD2. The CDR3 spans 13 residues. The germline CDR1 and CDR2 sequences are SGHRS and YFSETQ. The trim removed 4 bases at V and 10 bases at J, leaving 4 bases unmatched. The CDR3: CASSPGTSGEQFF. CDR3 DNA sequence: TGCGCCAGCAGCCCGGGGACTAGCGGAGAGCAGTTCTTC.

This clonotype has more than one count but fewer than ten. The chain uses TRBV2 and TRBJ2-2, with a possible D match to TRBD1 (5 bases). V was clipped by 6 bases and J by 0 bases, with 8 bases between them. The CDR3 has 14 amino acids. Germline loops: CDR1 SNHLY, CDR2 FYNNEI. CDR3 DNA: TGTGCCAGCAGGGACACCGCGAACACCGGGGAGCTGTTTTTT. As protein: CASRDTANTGELFF.

The V and J genes are TRBV23-1 and TRBJ2-7; a weak D match, TRBD2 (5 bases). TRBV23-1 is known as an ORF, though its function is uncertain. The CDR3 has 14 amino acids. V dropped 4 bases and J dropped 0 bases, with 10 bases sitting between them. This CDR3 is CASSLEETSYEQYF. The CDR3 nucleotides are TGCGCCAGCAGTCTGGAGGAAACCTCCTACGAGCAGTACTTC.

This chain joins TRBV20-1 and TRBJ1-6; D unresolved. There are 11 residues in the CDR3. V lost 1 base, J lost 10 bases, and 5 bases lay in between. Germline assignment: CDR1 DFQATT and CDR2 SNEGSKA (reference sequence). The CDR3: CSARAGSPLHF. In nucleotides, the CDR3 is TGCAGTGCTAGAGCCGGATCACCCCTCCACTTT.

The V and J genes are TRBV13 and TRBJ2-7; possibly TRBD1 or TRBD2 for D (6 bases each). V gave up 5 bases and J gave up 3 bases, with 14 bases separating them. The CDR3 loop spans 14 amino acids. Germline CDR1 is PRHDT and CDR2 is FYEKMQ (reference sequence). The CDR3 DNA sequence: TGTGCCAGCAGCCCGATGGGGGGCAACTACGAGCAGTACTTC. It is translated as CASSPMGGNYEQYF.

This clonotype was picked up many times. The chain is built from TRBV5-1 and TRBJ1-1; 7 bases agree with TRBD1. Per germline, CDR1 SGHRS and CDR2 YFSETQ. The CDR3 spans 14 residues. Germline trimming cut 2 bases from V and 2 bases from J; bases unmatched to any gene: 3. The CDR3 here is CASSLRQGNTEAFF. DNA of the CDR3: TGCGCCAGCAGCTTAAGACAGGGTAACACTGAAGCTTTCTTT.